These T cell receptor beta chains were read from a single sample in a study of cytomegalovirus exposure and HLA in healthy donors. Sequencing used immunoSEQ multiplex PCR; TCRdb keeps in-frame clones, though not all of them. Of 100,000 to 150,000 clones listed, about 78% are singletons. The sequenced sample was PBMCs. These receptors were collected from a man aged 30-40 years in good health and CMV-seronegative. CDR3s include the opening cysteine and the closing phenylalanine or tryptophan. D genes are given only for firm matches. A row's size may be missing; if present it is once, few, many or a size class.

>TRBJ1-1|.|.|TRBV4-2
TGTGCCAGCAGCCAAGCAAGAGGCTTGGACACTGAAGCTTTCTTT
CASSQARGLDTEAFF
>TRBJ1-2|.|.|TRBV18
TGTGCCAGCTCAGCCATTCAGGGTGACTATGGCTACACCTTC
CASSAIQGDYGYTF
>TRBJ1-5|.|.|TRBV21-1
TGTGCCAGCAGCCGACCCTTCCAGGGAAATCAGCCCCAGCATTTT
CASSRPFQGNQPQHF
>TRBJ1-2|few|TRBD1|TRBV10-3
TGTGCCATCAGAGCAGACAGGGGGTCCAACTATGGCTACACCTTC
CAIRADRGSNYGYTF
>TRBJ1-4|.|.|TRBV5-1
TGCGCCAGCAGCTCGGGACTTTCTAGTGAAAAACTGTTTTTT
CASSSGLSSEKLFF
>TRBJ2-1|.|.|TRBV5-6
TGTGCCAGCAACCCGTATAAACTTATCGATGAGCAGTTCTTC
CASNPYKLIDEQFF
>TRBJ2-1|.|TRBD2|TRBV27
TGTGCCAGCAGTTCACTACTCGGGACTAGCGGGGATAATGAGCAGTTCTTC
CASSSLLGTSGDNEQFF
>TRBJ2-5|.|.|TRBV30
TGTGCCTGGAGAGAGTGGGCGGGAGAGACCCAGTACTTC
CAWREWAGETQYF
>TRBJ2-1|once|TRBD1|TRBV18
TGTGCCAGCGCAGGACAGGGGCGCAGCTCCTACAATGAGCAGTTCTTC
CASAGQGRSSYNEQFF
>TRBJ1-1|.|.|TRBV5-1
TGCGCCAGCAGCTTGAGAGGTACAGGAAACACTGAAGCTTTCTTT
CASSLRGTGNTEAFF
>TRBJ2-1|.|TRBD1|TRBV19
TGTGCCACCCTTGACAGGGGGTCCTACAATGAGCAGTTCTTC
CATLDRGSYNEQFF
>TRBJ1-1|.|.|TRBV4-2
TGTGCCAGCAGCCAAGGCGGGAGCACTGAAGCTTTCTTT
CASSQGGSTEAFF
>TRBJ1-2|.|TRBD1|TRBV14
TGTGCCAGCAGCCAATGGACAGGAACGAACTATGGCTACACCTTC
CASSQWTGTNYGYTF
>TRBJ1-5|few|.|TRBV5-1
TGCGCCAGCAGCCTGCAGGGGAGCGATCAGCCCCAGCATTTT
CASSLQGSDQPQHF
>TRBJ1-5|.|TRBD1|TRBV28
TGTGCCAGCAGGACCGGGACAGGGGGGGATCAGCCCCAGCATTTT
CASRTGTGGDQPQHF
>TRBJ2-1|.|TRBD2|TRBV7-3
TGTGCCAGCAGCGTTAGCGGGGGAGACTATGAGCAGTTCTTC
CASSVSGGDYEQFF
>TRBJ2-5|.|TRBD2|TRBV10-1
TGCGCCAGCAGTGAGTCGATGGGGGGGGAGACCCAGTACTTC
CASSESMGGETQYF
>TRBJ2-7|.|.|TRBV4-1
TGCGCCAGCAGCCAAAACTCCGGGGCCTACGAGCAGTACTTC
CASSQNSGAYEQYF
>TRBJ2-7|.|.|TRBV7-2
TGTGCCAGCAGCCCCTTTGGGGCCCCGGGCTACGAGCAGTACTTC
CASSPFGAPGYEQYF
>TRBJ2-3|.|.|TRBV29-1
TGCAGCGTTGGGGGCCAGACAGGATCTAGCACAGATACGCAGTATTTT
CSVGGQTGSSTDTQYF
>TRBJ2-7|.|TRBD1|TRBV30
TGTGCCTGGAGTGTACGGACAGGGGGGTACGAGCAGTACTTC
CAWSVRTGGYEQYF
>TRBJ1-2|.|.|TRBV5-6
TGTGCCAGCAGCTTAATACAGGAAGTCTATGGCTACACCTTC
CASSLIQEVYGYTF